Each of the 24 T cell receptor beta chains below was sequenced from the same sample in a study of blood T cells in healthy people across ages. Next came a second PCR, run for about 7 to 12 cycles, which used a sample-barcoded 5' primer along with a J-beta primer mix. TCRdb itself ran the 5' RACE reads through MiXCR, one entry per CDR3 protein. Among approximately 1.5 million distinct CDR3 sequences listed, under 55% were seen once. The sequenced sample was blood. The receptors were gathered from a woman between 18 and 29 years old in good health.

The rearrangement joins TRBV13 to TRBJ1-2, with TRBD1 as a possible D gene (5 bases). Germline-derived CDR1 and CDR2 are PRHDT and FYEKMQ (reference sequence). This CDR3 is built from 16 residues. Trimming left V 5 bases short and J 4 bases short, with 20 bases between. The CDR3 loop reads CASSLRQSEPLYGYTF. The CDR3 DNA follows: TGTGCCAGCAGCCTTAGACAGTCTGAGCCCCTCTATGGCTACACCTTC.

This clonotype was counted at least ten times. A much larger clone sits a single nucleotide away, making a read error possible. This sequence joins TRBV20-1 and TRBJ1-4; TRBD1 aligns across 8 bases. The CDR3 is made up of 15 amino acids. V trimming: 0 bases; J trimming: 6 bases; junction bases outside the gene matches: 6. CDR1 and CDR2 (germline): DFQATT, SNEGSKA (reference sequence). The CDR3 protein is CSARDGDRSDEKLFF. CDR3 DNA sequence: TGCAGTGCTAGAGATGGGGACAGGTCGGATGAAAAACTGTTTTTT.

The chain employs TRBV24-1 and TRBJ2-1; 10 bases are a match to TRBD2. The CDR3 runs to 15 residues. The germline gives CDR1 KGHDR, CDR2 SFDVKD. J lost 7 bases, V lost 2 bases, and 4 bases had no gene match. The chain's CDR3 is CATSDWTSGENEQFF. The CDR3 region has the DNA TGTGCCACCAGTGATTGGACTAGCGGAGAAAATGAGCAGTTCTTC.

This clonotype was seen more than once but under ten times. The rearrangement links TRBV9 to TRBJ2-3, with a tentative D call TRBD2 (5 bases). Trimming stripped 4 bases from V and 1 base from J, with 13 bases between. Germline V CDR1 and CDR2: SGDLS, YYNGEE. The CDR3 runs 15 residues. The CDR3 sequence: CASSPNFGGTDTQYF. The CDR3 DNA is TGTGCCAGCAGCCCCAATTTCGGGGGCACAGATACGCAGTATTTT.

This clonotype was recorded at least ten times. The chain is built from TRBV6-6 and TRBJ2-7; D call uncertain. This CDR3 has 13 residues. In germline, CDR1 is MNHNY, CDR2 SVGAGI (reference sequence). The ends were cut back, 2 bases at V and 2 bases at J, with 7 bases in the middle. The CDR3, as DNA: TGTGCCAGCAGTTACGGTCCAGCCTACGAGCAGTACTTC. Translating gives CASSYGPAYEQYF.

The chain recombines TRBV2 with TRBJ2-3; 9 nucleotides align to TRBD1. CDR1 SNHLY and CDR2 FYNNEI come from the germline V gene. Trimming at V came to 11 bases and at J to 8 bases, leaving 14 bases not matched to a gene. CDR3 size: 14 residues. The CDR3 sequence: CAGGTGTTGGTQYF. The DNA for the CDR3 is TGTGCCGGTGGGACAGGGACGACGGGGGGTACGCAGTATTTT.

V is TRBV18 and J is TRBJ2-5; a weak D match, TRBD2 (5 bases). Germline loops: CDR1 KGHSH, CDR2 LQKENI. CDR3 size: 14 residues. V lost 3 bases, J lost 0 bases, and 8 bases lay in between. In DNA form, the CDR3 reads TGTGCCAGCTCACCGGACTTATACCAAGAGACCCAGTACTTC. This gives the protein CASSPDLYQETQYF.

The sample holds a few counts of this clonotype. This chain links TRBV28 with TRBJ2-1, with a weak D call TRBD2 (5 bases). This CDR3 comprises 16 residues. The germline V and J ends were trimmed by 5 bases and 2 bases, with 16 bases remaining between them. Germline V gene sequence: CDR1 MDHEN, CDR2 SYDVKM. The CDR3 sequence: CASSVIGRVTYNEQFF. DNA for the CDR3: TGTGCCAGCAGTGTAATTGGGCGGGTGACCTACAATGAGCAGTTCTTC.

This clonotype appeared a few times. The genes are TRBV20-1 and TRBJ1-1; 7 bases line up with TRBD1. Trimming took 6 bases from V and 0 from J; bases not matched to a gene: 7. Per germline, CDR1 DFQATT and CDR2 SNEGSKA (reference sequence). The CDR3 contains 14 residues. This CDR3 reads CSAPQGGLNTEAFF. The CDR3 region has the DNA TGCAGTGCACCGCAGGGGGGACTGAACACTGAAGCTTTCTTT.

This chain joins TRBV6-5 and TRBJ2-7; 7 positions match TRBD2. The V gene's germline CDR1 is MNHEY and CDR2 SVGAGI. CDR3 length: 15 residues. V trimming: 0 bases; J trimming: 3 bases; junction bases outside the gene matches: 5. For the CDR3, the DNA is TGTGCCAGCAGTTACTCGAAGGGACTATACTACGAGCAGTACTTC. Residues: CASSYSKGLYYEQYF.

The genes are TRBV20-1 and TRBJ2-4, with 9 bases lining up with TRBD2. CDR1 and CDR2 from the germline V gene are DFQATT and SNEGSKA (reference sequence). V shed 4 bases and J 9 bases; nucleotides not matched to a gene: 13. The CDR3 is made up of 15 amino acids. The CDR3 bases are TGCAGTGCTAATAAACTAGCGGGCGGTTTGGCCATTCAGTACTTC. Its protein is CSANKLAGGLAIQYF.

The V call is TRBV29-1, the J call TRBJ2-5; maybe TRBD2 (5 bases). Looked up from germline, CDR1 is SQVTM and CDR2 is ANQGSEA. The CDR3 is 11 amino acids. The CDR3 region is CSVSRSWEQYF. Written as DNA, the CDR3 is TGCAGTGTTAGTAGATCGTGGGAGCAGTACTTC.

J is TRBJ2-7 and V is TRBV6-2 or TRBV6-3; 7 bases line up with TRBD1. This CDR3 spans 15 amino acids. Germline-derived CDR1 and CDR2 are MNHEY and SVGEGT. The V segment lost 4 bases and the J segment 3 bases; nucleotides outside the gene matches: 9. This chain's CDR3 is CASSFKTGRGYEQYF. The CDR3 region has the DNA TGTGCCAGCAGTTTTAAGACAGGGCGCGGCTACGAGCAGTACTTC.

This clonotype showed up just a few times. The rearrangement links TRBV27 to TRBJ2-2, with D tentatively TRBD2 (5 bases). Trimming took 4 bases from V and 5 from J, leaving 20 bases between them. Germline CDR1 is MNHEY and CDR2 is SMNVEV (reference sequence). The CDR3 consists of 17 residues. The CDR3 region is CASSSFRGWSFTGELFF. DNA for the CDR3: TGTGCCAGCAGTTCCTTTCGAGGGTGGAGTTTTACCGGGGAGCTGTTTTTT.

This clonotype was detected once. The chain combines TRBV14 with TRBJ2-7; the D is unclear. Germline V gene lookup returns CDR1 SGHDN and CDR2 FVKESK. Between the trimmed V and J ends, which lost 1 base and 3 bases, there was a span of 10 bases. This CDR3 spans 14 amino acids. The CDR3 region is CASSQANGFYEQYF. Here the CDR3 DNA reads TGTGCCAGCAGCCAAGCGAACGGGTTCTACGAGCAGTACTTC.

V usage is TRBV5-1 and J usage is TRBJ2-3; 7 nucleotides align to TRBD2. V gave up 7 bases and J gave up 0 bases; unmatched junction bases: 11. Germline CDR1 is SGHRS and CDR2 is YFSETQ. The CDR3 is made up of 16 amino acids. The CDR3 nucleotides are TGCGCCAGCCGCCGTGGGAGGGGCTCTAGCACAGATACGCAGTATTTT. It is translated as CASRRGRGSSTDTQYF.

The count of this clonotype is one. The DNA for the CDR3 is TGTGCCACCAGTGATCCAGGACAGGGGGACAATGAGCAGTTCTTC. This codes for CATSDPGQGDNEQFF. The chain combines TRBV24-1 with TRBJ2-1, with 10 bases that match TRBD1. Germline CDR1 KGHDR, CDR2 SFDVKD. V shed 3 bases and J 5 bases; nucleotides not matched to a gene: 3. This CDR3 is 15 amino acids long.

The V gene is TRBV10-3, the J gene TRBJ2-2; maybe TRBD1 (6 bases). The V end lost 6 bases, the J end lost 6 bases, and 14 bases lay between the germline ends. This CDR3 comprises 14 residues. Germline V gene sequence: CDR1 ENHRY, CDR2 SYGVKD. The CDR3 DNA reads as TGTGCCATCAGCGCCCCGAACAGGGCCGGGGAGCTGTTTTTT. This codes for CAISAPNRAGELFF.

The sample holds a few counts of this clonotype. The V gene is TRBV19, the J gene TRBJ1-5, with 8 bases matching TRBD1. Germline values: CDR1 LNHDA, CDR2 SQIVND (reference sequence). The CDR3 runs to 14 residues. V gave up 7 bases and J gave up 4 bases; unmatched junction bases: 6. DNA for the CDR3: TGTGCCAGTACCCGCAGGGGGCGAAATCAGCCCCAGCATTTT. Protein: CASTRRGRNQPQHF.

A few counts support this clonotype. J is TRBJ2-3 and V is TRBV27, with D uncertain. The CDR3 has 14 residues. V lost 3 bases and J 5 bases, leaving 12 bases between the germline ends. Germline V gene data show CDR1 as MNHEY and CDR2 as SMNVEV (reference sequence). CDR3 protein: CASSLSRAEDTQYF. The CDR3 nucleotides read TGTGCCAGCAGTTTGTCTAGGGCCGAAGATACGCAGTATTTT.

This clonotype has only a few counts. This CDR3 reads CASSFYSSGSSYEQYF. Written as DNA, the CDR3 is TGTGCCAGCAGCTTTTATTCTAGCGGGAGCTCCTACGAGCAGTACTTC. The chain recombines TRBV4-2 with TRBJ2-7; 10 bases align to TRBD2. CDR3 length equals 16 residues. Germline V gene lookup returns CDR1 LGHNA and CDR2 YNFKEQ. The junction had 7 bases not matched to a gene; V was cut back by 5 bases and J by 0 bases.

This clonotype has more than one count but fewer than ten. The chain uses TRBV29-1 and TRBJ1-2, with 7 bases fitting TRBD1. The CDR3 loop spans 12 amino acids. Germline values: CDR1 SQVTM, CDR2 ANQGSEA. J lost 8 bases, V lost 7 bases, and 10 bases had no gene match. CDR3 bases: TGCAGCGGTGGAGGGGGCGCTTACGGCTACACCTTC. Protein: CSGGGGAYGYTF.

The V gene is TRBV29-1, the J gene TRBJ1-1, with 12 bases aligning to TRBD1. This CDR3 contains 14 residues. Germline CDR1 SQVTM, CDR2 ANQGSEA. Trimming took 4 bases from V and 11 from J; bases not matched to a gene: 11. CDR3 loop: CSVGDVGTGGRAFF. The CDR3 DNA reads TGCAGCGTTGGCGATGTGGGGACAGGGGGCAGGGCTTTCTTT.

The rearrangement joins TRBV20-1 to TRBJ2-1, with 12 positions matching TRBD2. In germline, CDR1 is DFQATT, CDR2 SNEGSKA (reference sequence). Trimming at V came to 2 bases and at J to 8 bases, leaving 16 bases not matched to a gene. The CDR3 has 18 residues. The CDR3 DNA sequence: TGCAGTGCTAGATCTAGCGGGAGGGCCGTTAGGATTTTGCATGAGCAGTTCTTC. Residues: CSARSSGRAVRILHEQFF.